This TCR beta chain was sequenced for a study of blood T cell repertoires in COVID-19. Measured with immunoSEQ multiplex PCR; TCRdb has only the in-frame clones, and not every one. Found here are fewer than 200,000 clones, 87% of them singletons; the top ten hold 3.5% to 4%. Germline V gives CDR1 LNHDA, CDR2 SQIVND (reference sequence). CDR3 length: 17 residues. The V segment lost 2 bases and the J segment 1 base; nucleotides outside the gene matches: 7. This clone was observed a single time. Source material: peripheral blood. The TCR sequence derives from a woman aged 55 to 70 who had recovered from COVID-19. The chain couples TRBV19 to TRBJ2-5; 10 bases line up with TRBD2. CDR3 region: CASSILAGDPFQETQYF. CDR3 DNA sequence: TGTGCCAGTAGTATACTAGCGGGGGACCCCTTCCAAGAGACCCAGTACTTC.